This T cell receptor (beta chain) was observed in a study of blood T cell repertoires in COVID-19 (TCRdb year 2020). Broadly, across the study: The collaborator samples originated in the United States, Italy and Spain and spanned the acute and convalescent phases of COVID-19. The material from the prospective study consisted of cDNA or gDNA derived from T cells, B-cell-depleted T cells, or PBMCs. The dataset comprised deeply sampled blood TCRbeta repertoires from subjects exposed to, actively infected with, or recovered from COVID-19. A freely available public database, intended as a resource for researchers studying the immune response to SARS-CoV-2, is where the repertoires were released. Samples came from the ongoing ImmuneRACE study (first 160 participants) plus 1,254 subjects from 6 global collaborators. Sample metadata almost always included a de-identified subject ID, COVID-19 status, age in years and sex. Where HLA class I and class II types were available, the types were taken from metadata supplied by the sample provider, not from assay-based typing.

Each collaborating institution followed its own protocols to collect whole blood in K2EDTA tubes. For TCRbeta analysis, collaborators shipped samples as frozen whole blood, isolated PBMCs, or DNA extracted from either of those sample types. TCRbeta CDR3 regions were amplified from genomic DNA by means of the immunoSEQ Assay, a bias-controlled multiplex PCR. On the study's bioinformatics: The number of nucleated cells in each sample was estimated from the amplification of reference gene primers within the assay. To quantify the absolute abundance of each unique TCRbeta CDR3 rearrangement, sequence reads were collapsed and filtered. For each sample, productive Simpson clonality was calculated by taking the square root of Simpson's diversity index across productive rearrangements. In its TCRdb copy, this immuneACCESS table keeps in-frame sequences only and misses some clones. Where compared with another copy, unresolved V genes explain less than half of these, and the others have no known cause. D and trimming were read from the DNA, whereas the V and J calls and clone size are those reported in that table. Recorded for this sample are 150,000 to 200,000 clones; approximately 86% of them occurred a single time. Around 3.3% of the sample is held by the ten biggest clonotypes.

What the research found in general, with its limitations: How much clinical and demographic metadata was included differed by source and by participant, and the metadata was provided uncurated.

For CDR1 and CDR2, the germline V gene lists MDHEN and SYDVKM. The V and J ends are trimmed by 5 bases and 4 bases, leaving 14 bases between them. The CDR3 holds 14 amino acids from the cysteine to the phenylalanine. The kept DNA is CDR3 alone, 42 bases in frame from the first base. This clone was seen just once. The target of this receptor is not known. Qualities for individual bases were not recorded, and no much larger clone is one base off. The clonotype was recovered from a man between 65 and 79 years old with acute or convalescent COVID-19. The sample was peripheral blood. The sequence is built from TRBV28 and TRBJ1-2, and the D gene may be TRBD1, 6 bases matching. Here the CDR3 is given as CASSRHRDIYGYTF. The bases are TGTGCCAGCAGTCGCCACAGGGATATCTATGGCTACACCTTC.